Below are 10 T cell receptor beta chains sequenced from a single sample in a study of shared clonotypes between healthy human individuals. This table comes from immunoSEQ multiplex PCR, and its TCRdb copy is limited to in-frame clones, with some not included. There are around 2.1 million clones in the sample; approximately 94% occur only once, and 0.1% to 0.15% lies in the top ten. What was sequenced was naive CD4+ T cells sorted from blood. The sample's subset: CD45RA+ positively selected. Source of these receptors: a man younger than 30 in good health.

The V call is TRBV29-1, the J call TRBJ1-1; D unresolved. Trimming removed 7 bases from V and 6 bases from J, with 15 bases in between. This CDR3 is built from 12 residues. The V gene's germline CDR1 is SQVTM and CDR2 ANQGSEA. The CDR3 DNA reads TGCAGCGCCGATCATTCATGGGCTGAAGCTTTCTTT. Residues: CSADHSWAEAFF. The full variable domain, completed using reference TRBV29-1 and TRBJ1-1, is SAVISQKPSRDICQRGTSLTIQCQVDSQVTMMFWYRQQPGQSLTLIATANQGSEATYESGFVIDKFPISRPNLTFSTLTVSNMSPEDSSIYLCSADHSWAEAFFGQGTRLTVV.

The chain has TRBV6-5 and TRBJ2-7, with D tentatively TRBD1 or TRBD2 (5 bases each). The CDR3 length is 14 residues. The germline V gene has CDR1 MNHEY and CDR2 SVGAGI. The germline V and J ends were trimmed by 6 bases and 0 bases, with 12 bases remaining between them. In nucleotides, the CDR3 is TGTGCCAGCAGCCGGGACGTTAGCTCCTACGAGCAGTACTTC. Its protein product is CASSRDVSSYEQYF.

The V call is TRBV5-1, the J call TRBJ2-1; D is perhaps TRBD1 (6 bases). The CDR3 has 16 amino acids. Germline V CDR1 and CDR2: SGHRS, YFSETQ. V was shortened by 1 base and J by 1 base, with 12 bases between the two germline ends. The CDR3 reads CASSLQQGMSYNEQFF. The CDR3 coding sequence is TGCGCCAGCAGCTTGCAACAGGGAATGTCCTACAATGAGCAGTTCTTC. Drawing the rest from reference TRBV5-1 and TRBJ2-1, the complete variable domain is KAGVTQTPRYLIKTRGQQVTLSCSPISGHRSVSWYQQTPGQGLQFLFEYFSETQRNKGNFPGRFSGRQFSNSRSEMNVSTLELGDSALYLCASSLQQGMSYNEQFFGPGTRLTVL.

The rearrangement joins TRBV2 to TRBJ2-1, with D possibly matching TRBD2 (6 bases). This CDR3 region has 12 residues. V was pared by 8 bases and J by 8 bases, with 13 bases between. In germline, CDR1 is SNHLY, CDR2 FYNNEI. The CDR3 coding sequence is TGTGCCAGCGCCCGGTGGGGGGATGAGCAGTTCTTC. It specifies CASARWGDEQFF.

V and J are TRBV2 and TRBJ2-1, with D unclear. The CDR3 sequence is 12 residues long. The V end lost 6 bases, the J end lost 12 bases, and 15 bases lay between the germline ends. The germline gives CDR1 SNHLY, CDR2 FYNNEI. The CDR3 nucleotides are TGTGCCAGCAGGGACCCCCGATTGGGGCAGTTCTTC. This codes for CASRDPRLGQFF.

The CDR3, as DNA: TGCGCCAGCAGCTTATCAACAGGTATCCCCTACGAGCAGTACTTC. This gives the protein CASSLSTGIPYEQYF. The chain has TRBV5-1 and TRBJ2-7; D might be TRBD1 (5 bases). Germline assignment: CDR1 SGHRS and CDR2 YFSETQ. Trimming cost V 2 bases and J 2 bases, with 14 bases left between them. The CDR3 covers 15 residues. The variable domain in full, completed from reference TRBV5-1 and TRBJ2-7, reads KAGVTQTPRYLIKTRGQQVTLSCSPISGHRSVSWYQQTPGQGLQFLFEYFSETQRNKGNFPGRFSGRQFSNSRSEMNVSTLELGDSALYLCASSLSTGIPYEQYFGPGTRLTVT.

This clone is a singleton in its sample. The chain couples TRBV6-5 to TRBJ1-1; 8 bases line up with TRBD1. This CDR3 has 14 residues. Germline V gene lookup returns CDR1 MNHEY and CDR2 SVGAGI. Unmatched junction bases numbered 4, after V lost 0 bases and J lost 7 bases. The CDR3 bases are TGTGCCAGCAGTTACTCGAACAGGGGGGGTGAAGCTTTCTTT. Its protein product is CASSYSNRGGEAFF.

The J gene is TRBJ2-1, the V gene TRBV10-3, with 8 positions matching TRBD2. CDR3 length: 15 amino acids. V gave up 7 bases and J gave up 9 bases; unmatched junction bases: 14. Germline V gene lookup returns CDR1 ENHRY and CDR2 SYGVKD. The CDR3 DNA reads as TGTGCCATCACTAGCAATTCGGTAGCGGGAACTGAGCAGTTCTTC. Amino acid sequence: CAITSNSVAGTEQFF.

On this clone itself: Other DNA sequences from this sample encode an identical CDR3 as well. This rearrangement joins TRBV10-3 to TRBJ2-7; perhaps D is TRBD1 or TRBD2 (5 bases each). CDR3 length: 13 amino acids. Trimming took 3 bases from V and 2 from J, leaving 8 bases between them. In germline, CDR1 is ENHRY, CDR2 SYGVKD. The CDR3 loop reads CAISDRGPYEQYF. The CDR3, as DNA: TGTGCCATCAGTGATAGGGGACCCTACGAGCAGTACTTC.

The V and J genes are TRBV30 and TRBJ2-2; no definite D call. The V gene lost 2 bases and the J gene lost 10 bases, with 8 bases spanning the gap. This CDR3 is built from 11 residues. Germline assignment: CDR1 GTSNPN and CDR2 SVGIG (reference sequence). In DNA, the CDR3 is TGTGCCTGGAGTCTCGCCCTGGAGCTGTTTTTT. This translates into CAWSLALELFF.